These 8 T cell receptor beta chains originate from one sample sequenced in a study of OX40 agonist ivuxolimab in advanced cancers. Profiled with immunoSEQ multiplex PCR; TCRdb holds only in-frame clones, not every one. This table holds under 140,000 clones, roughly nine tenths found once. The sequences come from CD4+ or CD8+ T cells sorted from blood, collected in a trial of the OX40 agonist ivuxolimab. Source of these receptors: an adult with an advanced solid tumor such as melanoma, head and neck, liver or kidney cancer.

On this clone: Additional DNA sequences in this sample encode the identical CDR3. The chain uses TRBV20-1 and TRBJ2-5; D gene ambiguous. The germline V gene encodes CDR1 DFQATT and CDR2 SNEGSKA (reference sequence). The ends were cut back, 2 bases at V and 4 bases at J, with 2 bases in the middle. The CDR3 consists of 10 residues. The CDR3 bases are TGCAGTGCTAGAAGAGAGACCCAGTACTTC. As protein: CSARRETQYF.

In its sample, this clone was seen once. The CDR3 sequence is CASSEMMDSYNEQFF. The CDR3 coding sequence is TGTGCCAGCAGTGAGATGATGGACAGCTACAATGAGCAGTTCTTC. The chain couples TRBV6-1 to TRBJ2-1; D is perhaps TRBD1 (6 bases). The CDR3 totals 15 residues. Germline assignment: CDR1 MNHNS and CDR2 SASEGT. V was shortened by 3 bases and J by 3 bases, with 12 bases between the two germline ends.

The chain carries TRBV11-2 and TRBJ1-4; 9 bases are shared with TRBD1. The ends lost 3 bases at V and 7 bases at J; junction bases unmatched: 6. CDR1 and CDR2 from the germline V gene are SGHAT and FQNNGV. CDR3 size: 15 residues. CDR3 DNA: TGTGCCAGCAGCTTTAGGGGGACAGGGAGTGAAAAACTGTTTTTT. It translates to CASSFRGTGSEKLFF.

This clone showed up just once. CDR3 in amino acids: CASSPPSLPYEQYF. The CDR3 region has the DNA TGTGCCAGCAGCCCCCCCTCACTCCCCTACGAGCAGTACTTC. The rearrangement uses TRBV5-6 and TRBJ2-7; D is ambiguous. The CDR3 is 14 residues long. Germline V lookup: CDR1 SGHDT, CDR2 YYEEEE. V lost 4 bases and J lost 2, with 13 bases in between.

The CDR3 spells CASSQDRNEKLFF. CDR3 DNA sequence: TGTGCCAGCAGCCAGGACCGGAATGAAAAACTGTTTTTT. V usage is TRBV7-2 and J usage is TRBJ1-4, with D hard to call. The CDR3 is made up of 13 amino acids. Looked up from germline, CDR1 is SGHTA and CDR2 is FQGNSA. Trimming stripped 5 bases from V and 5 bases from J, with 9 bases between.

This clone was recorded only once. The gene calls are TRBV4-2 and TRBJ2-3; TRBD2 agrees at 10 bases. J gave up 4 bases and V 4 bases, and 14 bases lay outside the gene matches. Germline V CDR1 and CDR2: LGHNA, YNFKEQ. CDR3 length: 18 residues. In DNA form, the CDR3 reads TGTGCCAGCAGCCGCGACTTTTATCTAGCGGGAGCTTCAGATACGCAGTATTTT. Translation: CASSRDFYLAGASDTQYF.

The chain combines TRBV18 with TRBJ1-1; 7 positions agree with TRBD1. Trimming took 3 bases from V and 0 from J; bases not matched to a gene: 4. The CDR3 consists of 15 residues. Germline CDR1 and CDR2: KGHSH and LQKENI. CDR3 region: CASSPSGTVNTEAFF. The DNA for the CDR3 is TGTGCCAGCTCACCTTCAGGGACAGTGAACACTGAAGCTTTCTTT.

V usage is TRBV6-6 and J usage is TRBJ2-6, with 9 bases aligning to TRBD2. This CDR3 is 15 amino acids long. Trimming at V came to 8 bases and at J to 1 base, leaving 3 bases not matched to a gene. Germline loops: CDR1 MNHNY, CDR2 SVGAGI (reference sequence). The DNA for the CDR3 is TGTGCCAGCTCTAGCGGGAATTCTGGGGCCAACGTCCTGACTTTC. Encoded protein: CASSSGNSGANVLTF.